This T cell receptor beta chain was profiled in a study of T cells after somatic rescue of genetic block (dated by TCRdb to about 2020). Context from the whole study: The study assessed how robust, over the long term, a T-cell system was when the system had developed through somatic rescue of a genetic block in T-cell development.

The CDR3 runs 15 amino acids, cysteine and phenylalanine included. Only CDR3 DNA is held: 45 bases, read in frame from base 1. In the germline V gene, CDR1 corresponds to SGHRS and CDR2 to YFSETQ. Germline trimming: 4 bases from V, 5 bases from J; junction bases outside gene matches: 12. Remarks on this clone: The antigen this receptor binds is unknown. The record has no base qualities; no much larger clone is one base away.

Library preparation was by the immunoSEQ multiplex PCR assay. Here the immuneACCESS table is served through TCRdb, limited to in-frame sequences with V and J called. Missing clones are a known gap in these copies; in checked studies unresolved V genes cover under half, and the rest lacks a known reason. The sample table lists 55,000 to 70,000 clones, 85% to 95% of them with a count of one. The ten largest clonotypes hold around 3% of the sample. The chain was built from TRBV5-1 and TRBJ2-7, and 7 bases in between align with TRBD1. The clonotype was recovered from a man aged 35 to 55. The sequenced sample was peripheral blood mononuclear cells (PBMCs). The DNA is TGCGCCAGCAGCCCGACAGGGAAGTTGGATGACGAGCAGTACTTC. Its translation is CASSPTGKLDDEQYF.